These 18 T cell receptor beta chains originate from one sample sequenced in a study of OX40 agonist ivuxolimab in advanced cancers. The assay was immunoSEQ multiplex PCR, and TCRdb's table has in-frame clones only and misses some. Here the sample spans about 39,000 clones, roughly nine tenths being singletons. Source: CD4+ or CD8+ T cells sorted from blood, taken in a trial of the OX40 agonist ivuxolimab. These receptors all stem from an adult with an advanced solid tumor such as melanoma, head and neck, liver or kidney cancer.

This clone was recorded a few times. The chain recombines TRBV2 with TRBJ1-3, with D perhaps matching TRBD1 (6 bases). The V end lost 6 bases, the J end lost 2 bases, and 14 bases lay between the germline ends. The CDR3 extends over 15 amino acids. Germline CDR1 reads SNHLY; CDR2 reads FYNNEI. CDR3 in amino acids: CASRTRGVAGNTIYF. CDR3 bases: TGTGCCAGCAGGACGAGGGGGGTAGCTGGAAACACCATATATTTT. The whole variable domain, filled in from reference TRBV2 and TRBJ1-3, reads EPEVTQTPSHQVTQMGQEVILRCVPISNHLYFYWYRQILGQKVEFLVSFYNNEISEKSEIFDDQFSVERPDGSNFTLKIRSTKLEDSAMYFCASRTRGVAGNTIYFGEGSWLTVV.

The chain has TRBV19 and TRBJ2-1; 9 bases line up with TRBD2. Germline V gene data show CDR1 as LNHDA and CDR2 as SQIVND (reference sequence). The trim removed 6 bases at V and 5 bases at J, leaving 5 bases unmatched. This CDR3 comprises 14 residues. As DNA, the CDR3 is TGTGCCAGTAGGACCGGGACTAGCAACAATGAGCAGTTCTTC. Translation gives CASRTGTSNNEQFF.

The rearrangement uses TRBV4-1 and TRBJ1-1; 8 nucleotides agree with TRBD1. There are 14 residues in the CDR3. Trimming took 4 bases from V and 0 from J; bases not matched to a gene: 1. Germline-derived CDR1 and CDR2 are MGHRA and YSYEKL. The CDR3 DNA reads TGCGCCAGCAGCCGGGGACAGGTGAACACTGAAGCTTTCTTT. It specifies CASSRGQVNTEAFF.

The V gene is TRBV6-1, the J gene TRBJ2-1; D not certain. Germline loops: CDR1 MNHNS, CDR2 SASEGT. The V gene lost 11 bases and the J gene lost 10 bases, with 27 bases spanning the gap. The CDR3 runs 15 residues. This chain's CDR3 is CAGTIDSYPFGEQFF. In DNA form, the CDR3 reads TGTGCCGGAACCATAGACTCCTACCCCTTCGGGGAGCAGTTCTTC.

The rearrangement joins TRBV4-1 to TRBJ1-4, with D unclear. V was trimmed by 0 bases and J by 0 bases, leaving 11 bases between them. CDR1 and CDR2 from the germline V gene are MGHRA and YSYEKL. The CDR3 is 17 residues long. CDR3 DNA: TGCGCCAGCAGCCAAGATAAGGTGTTCGCAACTAATGAAAAACTGTTTTTT. It yields the protein CASSQDKVFATNEKLFF.

This clone was observed a single time. The rearrangement joins TRBV7-9 to TRBJ1-4, with D maybe TRBD1 (6 bases). With 5 bases removed from V and 0 bases from J, the gap between germline ends came to 16 bases. CDR1 SEHNR and CDR2 FQNEAQ come from the germline V gene (reference sequence). The CDR3 has 17 residues. CDR3 residues: CASSLTGTPATNEKLFF. DNA for the CDR3: TGTGCCAGCAGCCTCACGGGGACACCAGCAACTAATGAAAAACTGTTTTTT.

V and J are TRBV9 and TRBJ2-5; weak D call: TRBD2 (6 bases). Germline V gives CDR1 SGDLS, CDR2 YYNGEE. The CDR3 length is 16 residues. Trimming stripped 0 bases from V and 3 bases from J, with 15 bases between. The CDR3 here is CASSVGNFGSEETQYF. The CDR3 DNA follows: TGTGCCAGCAGCGTAGGAAACTTCGGGAGTGAAGAGACCCAGTACTTC.

V usage is TRBV28 and J usage is TRBJ1-4; no clear D gene. V shed 3 bases and J shed 0 bases, with 8 bases lying between them. The CDR3 consists of 15 residues. Germline CDR1 MDHEN, CDR2 SYDVKM. The CDR3 region has the DNA TGTGCCAGCAGTTTGGTGTTAGCAACTAATGAAAAACTGTTTTTT. Residues: CASSLVLATNEKLFF. Together with reference TRBV28 and TRBJ1-4, the CDR3 gives the full variable domain: DVKVTQSSRYLVKRTGEKVFLECVQDMDHENMFWYRQDPGLGLRLIYFSYDVKMKEKGDIPEGYSVSREKKERFSLILESASTNQTSMYLCASSLVLATNEKLFFGSGTQLSVL.

V usage is TRBV11-2 and J usage is TRBJ2-7; D unresolved. Trimming cost V 1 base and J 0 bases, with 13 bases left between them. The CDR3 contains 16 residues. The germline CDR1 and CDR2 sequences are SGHAT and FQNNGV. CDR3 amino acids: CASSLVPEKSSYEQYF. The CDR3 DNA reads TGTGCCAGCAGCTTAGTTCCAGAGAAAAGCTCCTACGAGCAGTACTTC.

Details on this clone: Because it lacks the conserved phenylalanine or tryptophan at the end, this CDR3 is likely a read error. No DNA is shown, since the ends of the CDR3 on it are uncertain; the CDR3 is the one TCRdb lists. This chain links TRBV6-1 with TRBJ1-1; no DNA check was done on the table's D call, TRBD1. Germline-derived CDR1 and CDR2 are MNHNS and SASEGT. Including both end residues, the CDR3 is 11 amino acids long. The CDR3 sequence: CASSETGQLLH.

This sequence joins TRBV5-1 and TRBJ2-5; possible D gene TRBD2, 7 bases. The CDR3 is 15 residues long. Trimming cost V 2 bases and J 1 base, with 12 bases left between them. CDR1 and CDR2 (germline): SGHRS, YFSETQ. The CDR3 nucleotides are TGCGCCAGCAGCTTTCGGGGGGCCTTCCAAGAGACCCAGTACTTC. Translated, it gives CASSFRGAFQETQYF.

This chain uses TRBV7-3 with TRBJ2-1; TRBD2 matches 11 bases. Germline CDR1 is SGHTA and CDR2 is FQGTGA. V gave up 4 bases and J gave up 10 bases; unmatched junction bases: 9. The CDR3 is 15 residues long. The CDR3 loop is CASSSLAGGLGEQFF. DNA of the CDR3: TGTGCCAGCAGCTCTCTAGCGGGAGGCCTTGGAGAGCAGTTCTTC. The variable domain in full, with the rest retrieved from reference TRBV7-3 and TRBJ2-1, is GAGVSQTPSNKVTEKGKYVELRCDPISGHTALYWYRQSLGQGPEFLIYFQGTGAADDSGLPNDRFFAVRPEGSVSTLKIQRTERGDSAVYLCASSSLAGGLGEQFFGPGTRLTVL.

The chain recombines TRBV30 with TRBJ1-2; TRBD1 might be the D (6 bases). V gave up 8 bases and J gave up 8 bases, with 18 bases separating them. The CDR3 totals 12 residues. Germline V gene data show CDR1 as GTSNPN and CDR2 as SVGIG (reference sequence). The CDR3 protein is CAGGGKSGGYTF. As DNA, the CDR3 is TGTGCCGGAGGGGGAAAGTCGGGCGGCTACACCTTC.

J is TRBJ2-4 and V is TRBV23-1; TRBD2 agrees at 13 bases. TRBV23-1 is sorted into the ORF group, with uncertain function. After removal of 2 bases from V and 6 bases from J, the junction contained 4 bases not matched to a gene. CDR3 length equals 16 residues. The CDR3 spells CASSQELAGGGNIQYF. In DNA, the CDR3 is TGCGCCAGCAGTCAAGAACTAGCGGGAGGGGGAAACATTCAGTACTTC.

The chain uses TRBV20-1 and TRBJ1-1; D gene uncertain. In germline, CDR1 is DFQATT, CDR2 SNEGSKA (reference sequence). V shed 2 bases and J shed 7 bases, with 8 bases lying between them. The CDR3 is made up of 11 amino acids. CDR3 bases: TGCAGTGCTAGATCTCCGGATGAAGCTTTCTTT. It yields the protein CSARSPDEAFF.

This chain joins TRBV5-7 and TRBJ1-2; TRBD1 matches 7 bases. TRBV5-7 is designated an ORF whose function remains uncertain. CDR3 length equals 14 residues. V was pared by 0 bases and J by 2 bases, with 1 base of the junction left unmatched. CDR3 DNA sequence: TGTGCCAGCAGCTTGGACAGGGGCAACTATGGCTACACCTTC. Translating it yields CASSLDRGNYGYTF.

The chain links TRBV28 to TRBJ1-3, with D perhaps matching TRBD1 (5 bases). V lost 3 bases and J lost 6, with 18 bases in between. This CDR3 is 16 amino acids long. From germline, CDR1 is MDHEN and CDR2 SYDVKM. CDR3 sequence reads: CASSFTPLQGENTIYF. The CDR3 region has the DNA TGTGCCAGCAGTTTTACCCCTCTCCAGGGAGAAAACACCATATATTTT.

The chain links TRBV4-2 to TRBJ1-4; TRBD1 is a possible D gene (5 bases). The V end was cut by 2 bases, the J end by 8 bases, with 12 bases between. The CDR3 is 14 amino acids. From germline, CDR1 is LGHNA and CDR2 YNFKEQ. CDR3 DNA: TGTGCCAGCAGCCAACCAGGGTCCGGGGAAAAACTGTTTTTT. The encoded protein is CASSQPGSGEKLFF.